The rows below give T cell receptor beta chains drawn from one sample of a study of blood T cell repertoires in COVID-19. Only in-frame clones appear in the TCRdb table, and some are missing; sequencing was by immunoSEQ multiplex PCR. The table has 200,000 to 250,000 clones, around nine tenths seen once. The material sequenced was peripheral blood. All receptors come from a woman in her 70s with active or convalescent COVID-19. The CDR3 runs from the conserved cysteine through the conserved F or W. The D gene is left open where the match is weak.

d_gene	len	j_gene	v_gene	CDR3nt	CDR3aa
.	13	TRBJ2-2	TRBV7-2	TGTGCCACCCGAGGGCCAAACACCGGGGAGCTGTTTTTT	CATRGPNTGELFF
.	11	TRBJ2-5	TRBV3-1/TRBV3-2	TGTGCCAGCAGTTCGCGAGAGACCCAGTACTTC	CASSSRETQYF
.	14	TRBJ2-7	TRBV11-3	TGTGCCAGCAGCCCTAGTGACGGTCCCTACGAGCAGTACTTC	CASSPSDGPYEQYF
.	16	TRBJ1-1	TRBV19	TGTGCCAGTAGAAAGGATCGCCAGGGGTTCAACACTGAAGCTTTCTTT	CASRKDRQGFNTEAFF
.	12	TRBJ2-7	TRBV12-3/TRBV12-4	TGTGCCAGCAGTTTAAGGAGAGAAGAGCAGTACTTC	CASSLRREEQYF
TRBD1	15	TRBJ1-1	TRBV19	TGTGCCAGTCTCCGGGACAGGAGTATGAACACTGAAGCTTTCTTT	CASLRDRSMNTEAFF
.	15	TRBJ1-2	TRBV28	TGTGCCAGCAGTTCCTCTGGGGGGAGACACTATGGCTACACCTTC	CASSSSGGRHYGYTF
.	13	TRBJ2-3	TRBV3-1/TRBV3-2	TGTGCCAGCAGCCAAGGAGGAAGTTGGGTAAAGTATTTT	CASSQGGSWVKYF
.	16	TRBJ1-4	TRBV19	TGTGCCAGTAGTATTGTTGGCGGGAGGTCACCTGAAAAACTGTTTTTT	CASSIVGGRSPEKLFF
.	14	TRBJ1-1	TRBV3-1/TRBV3-2	TGTGCCAGCAGCCAAATCACAGGGAACACTGAAGCTTTCTTT	CASSQITGNTEAFF
.	15	TRBJ2-5	TRBV18	TGTGCCAGCTCACCACCGAGGGACAACCAAGAGACCCAGTACTTC	CASSPPRDNQETQYF
.	14	TRBJ1-5	TRBV6-5	TGTGCCAGTCAAGGTGGGCTGGGCAATCAGCCCCAGCATTTT	CASQGGLGNQPQHF
.	15	TRBJ2-7	TRBV6-5	TGTGCCAGCCTCCCTCCCGGTTCCTTTACCTACGAGCAGTACTTC	CASLPPGSFTYEQYF
.	14	TRBJ1-2	TRBV4-2	TGTGCCAGCAGCCAAGAGGCCAGACTTTATGGCTACACCTTC	CASSQEARLYGYTF
.	12	TRBJ2-5	TRBV2	TGTGCCAGCCTGGCGGGCGGGCGGTCCCAGTACTTC	CASLAGGRSQYF
.	13	TRBJ2-5	TRBV12-3/TRBV12-4	TGTGCCAGCAGTTTCGGGGTCGACGAGACCCAGTACTTC	CASSFGVDETQYF